This TCR beta chain derives from a study of blood T cells in healthy people across ages (dated by TCRdb to 2014 to 2015). With respect to the entire study: In model experiments, template switching captured about one uniquely barcoded TCR beta cDNA molecule for every two T cells. For two donors (one aged 18 to 29 and one aged 80 or older), the study analyzed two additional independent replicas of 1 million unique cDNA reads from the same blood draw. Age-related changes in TCR beta repertoire diversity were measured in the study by deep sequencing normalized with unique cDNA molecular identifiers. To avoid experimental bias, donors of different ages were randomly spread across the sequencing lanes. The donors were divided into four age groups: young (average around 15 years), middle-aged (roughly 40), aged (under 70) and long-lived (82). What the authors observed across the whole study: Compared with the aged group, the long-lived group had more naive CD4+ T cells, fewer expanded clones and increased TCR diversity, suggesting age selection. There was a strong correlation between observed TCR beta diversity and the percentage of naive T cells measured by flow cytometry. Since profiling was done on bulk unsorted PBMCs, naive and antigen-experienced compartments could not be conclusively compared. As age increased, observed TCR beta diversity per million T cells dropped in a roughly linear way, and a significant reduction was already evident by age about 40. Because donor CMV infection status was unknown, age-related changes in expanded clonotypes were potentially confounded. Total diversity estimates from one million sequenced T cells were considered lower bounds and underestimates.

Systemically healthy Caucasian individuals from Russia, 39 in total and aged about 6 to 100 years, were included as donors. Approximately 9 milliliters of peripheral blood were collected from each donor into EDTA-treated Vacutainer tubes. Ficoll-Paque density-gradient centrifugation was used to isolate PBMCs, with at least 7 million obtained per sample. Trizol reagent was used to extract total RNA from the PBMCs, yielding at least 6 micrograms per sample. For every donor, an aliquot of PBMCs went through flow cytometry to measure the percentages of naive CD45RAhigh/CD27high T cells. CDR1 and CDR2 (DFQATT, SNEGSKA) derive from the germline V gene (reference sequence). V is shortened by 2 bases, J by 2 bases, and the region joining them spans 6 bases. The CDR3 goes from the cysteine to the phenylalanine over 12 residues. The entry retains the CDR3 DNA only, 36 bases that are in frame from base 1. Points on this clonotype: Its cognate antigen has yet to be identified. No much larger clonotype is one base removed from it; base qualities were not supplied.

Library preparation used 5' RACE. Sequencing took place on an Illumina HiSeq 2500. The second PCR ran for about 6 to 12 cycles and used a J-beta primer mix along with a sample-barcoded 5' primer. A unique molecular identifier was introduced onto each TCR beta cDNA molecule by a template-switch 5' adaptor carrying 12 random nucleotides. Each sample yielded at least 3 million CDR3-containing paired-end reads. First-strand cDNA was synthesized from all RNA with the Mint cDNA synthesis kit, primed by a TRBC-specific oligonucleotide. Following uracil-DNA glycosylase treatment, all cDNA underwent a first 18-cycle PCR with the universal primers M1SS and BC2_uni_R. Per the source publication's procedure: Normalization of each sample was performed by random selection of 1 million high-quality reads, each carrying a distinct molecular identifier. Reads sharing molecular identifiers were discarded rather than binned into consensus sequences. MiTCR, set to a Q25 quality threshold and the strictest error-elimination algorithm, was used for CDR3 identification, clonotype clustering and error correction. A nonparametric unseen species model with Euler transformation was used to estimate lower-bound total TCR beta diversity. TCRdb trimmed public reads at Q25 via fastp, called clones via MiXCR and kept in-frame beta chains. Merged by CDR3 protein, the rows form single entries marked with the most common genes and DNA. These V and J calls derive from TCRdb rather than the authors' analysis. Across this sample there are over a million distinct CDR3 sequences, with roughly 43% seen only once. In total, the top ten clones hold more than 4% of the sample.

The origin of this receptor is a woman younger than 35 in good health. The specimen was blood. The chain was built from TRBV20-1 and TRBJ1-2; the D gene cannot be resolved reliably. CDR3 protein: CSARILNYGYTF. Here is the DNA: TGCAGTGCTAGAATCCTCAACTATGGCTACACCTTC.